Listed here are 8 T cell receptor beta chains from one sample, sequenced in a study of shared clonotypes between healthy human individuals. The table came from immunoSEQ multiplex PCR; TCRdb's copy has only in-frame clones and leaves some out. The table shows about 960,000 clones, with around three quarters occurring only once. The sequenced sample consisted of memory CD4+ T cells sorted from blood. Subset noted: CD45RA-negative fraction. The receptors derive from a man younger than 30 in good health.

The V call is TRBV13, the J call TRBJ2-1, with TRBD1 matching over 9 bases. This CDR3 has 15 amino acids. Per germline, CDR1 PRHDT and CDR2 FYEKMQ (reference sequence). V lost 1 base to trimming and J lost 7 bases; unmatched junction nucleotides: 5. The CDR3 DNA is TGTGCCAGCAGCTTAGAAGGGACAGGGAGTAATGAGCAGTTCTTC. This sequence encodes CASSLEGTGSNEQFF. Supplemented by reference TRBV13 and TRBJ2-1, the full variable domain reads AAGVIQSPRHLIKEKRETATLKCYPIPRHDTVYWYQQGPGQDPQFLISFYEKMQSDKGSIPDRFSAQQFSDYHSELNMSSLELGDSALYFCASSLEGTGSNEQFFGPGTRLTVL.

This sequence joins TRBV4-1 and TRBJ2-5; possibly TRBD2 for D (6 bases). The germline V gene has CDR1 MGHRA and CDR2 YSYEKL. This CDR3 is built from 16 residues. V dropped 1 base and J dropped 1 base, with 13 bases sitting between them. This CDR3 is CASSQAAGKGQETQYF. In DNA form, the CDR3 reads TGCGCCAGCAGCCAAGCCGCGGGGAAAGGCCAAGAGACCCAGTACTTC.

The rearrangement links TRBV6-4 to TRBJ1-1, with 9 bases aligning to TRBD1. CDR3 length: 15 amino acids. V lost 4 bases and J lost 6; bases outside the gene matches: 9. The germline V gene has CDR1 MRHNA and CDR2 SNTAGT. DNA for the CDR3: TGTGCCAGCAGTGCCTCCGGGACAGGGAGCTCTGAAGCTTTCTTT. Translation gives CASSASGTGSSEAFF.

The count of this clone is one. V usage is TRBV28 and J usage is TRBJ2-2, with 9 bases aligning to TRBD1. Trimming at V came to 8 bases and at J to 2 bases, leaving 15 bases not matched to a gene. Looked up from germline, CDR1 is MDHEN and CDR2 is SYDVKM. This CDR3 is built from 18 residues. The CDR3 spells CASGSLPQGAHNTGELFF. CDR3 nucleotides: TGTGCCAGCGGGAGCTTGCCACAGGGGGCACACAACACCGGGGAGCTGTTTTTT.

CDR3 amino acids: CASSPPMGGVNTEAFF. DNA for the CDR3: TGTGCCAGCTCACCACCGATGGGAGGAGTGAACACTGAAGCTTTCTTT. This chain uses TRBV18 with TRBJ1-1; D is uncertain. This CDR3 comprises 16 residues. With 0 bases removed from V and 0 bases from J, the gap between germline ends came to 11 bases. Germline-derived CDR1 and CDR2 are KGHSH and LQKENI.

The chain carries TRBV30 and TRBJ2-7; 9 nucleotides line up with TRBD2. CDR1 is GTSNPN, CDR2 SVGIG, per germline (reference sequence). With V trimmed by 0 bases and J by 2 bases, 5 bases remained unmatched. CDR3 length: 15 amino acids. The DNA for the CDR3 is TGTGCCTGGAGTGTGGATAGCGGGAGTACCTACGAGCAGTACTTC. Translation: CAWSVDSGSTYEQYF.

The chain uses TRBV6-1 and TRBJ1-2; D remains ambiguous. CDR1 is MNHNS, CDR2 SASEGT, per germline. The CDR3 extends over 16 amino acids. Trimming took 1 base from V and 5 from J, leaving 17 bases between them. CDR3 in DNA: TGTGCCAGCAGTGAAGGTCGTAGGGTGGGTGATTATGGCTACACCTTC. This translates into CASSEGRRVGDYGYTF.

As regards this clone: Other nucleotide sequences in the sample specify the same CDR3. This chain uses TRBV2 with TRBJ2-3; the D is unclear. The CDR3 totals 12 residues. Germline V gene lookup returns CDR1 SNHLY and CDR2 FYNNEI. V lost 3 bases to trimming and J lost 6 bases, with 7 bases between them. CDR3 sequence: CASSELVDTQYF. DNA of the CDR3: TGTGCCAGCAGTGAGCTAGTTGATACGCAGTATTTT.